A selection of T cell receptor beta chains follows, all from one sample in a study of shared clonotypes between healthy human individuals. Sequenced by immunoSEQ multiplex PCR; TCRdb stores in-frame clones only, minus some. The sample consists of a few hundred thousand clones, around 97% of them appearing once. Sequenced input: naive CD4+ T cells sorted from blood. These receptors were obtained from a woman in her twenties or thirties in good health. Both conserved end residues are part of each CDR3. D genes are given only for firm matches. Clone size is given for some rows only: seen once, a few or many times, or a class if the clone is expanded.

D: NA; V: TRBV19; size: NA; J: TRBJ2-7; CDR3: CASSIPGTYEQYF; DNA: TGTGCCAGTAGTATCCCGGGAACCTACGAGCAGTACTTC
D: TRBD1; V: TRBV6-1; size: once; J: TRBJ1-5; CDR3: CASSAYRDSNQPQHF; DNA: TGTGCCAGCAGTGCATATCGGGACAGTAATCAGCCCCAGCATTTT
D: NA; V: TRBV18; size: NA; J: TRBJ1-1; CDR3: CASSEGGFTEAFF; DNA: TGTGCCAGCTCCGAGGGAGGGTTCACTGAAGCTTTCTTT
D: TRBD1; V: TRBV7-9; size: NA; J: TRBJ1-4; CDR3: CASSHGTATNEKLFF; DNA: TGTGCCAGCAGCCATGGGACAGCAACTAATGAAAAACTGTTTTTT
D: TRBD1; V: TRBV6-5; size: NA; J: TRBJ1-3; CDR3: CASRSQGSGNTIYF; DNA: TGTGCCAGCAGGTCACAGGGGAGTGGAAACACCATATATTTT
D: TRBD1; V: TRBV4-1; size: once; J: TRBJ1-2; CDR3: CASSQLTRQGVWVTF; DNA: TGCGCCAGCAGCCAACTAACACGACAGGGAGTCTGGGTCACCTTC
D: TRBD1; V: TRBV7-9; size: NA; J: TRBJ1-4; CDR3: CASSLAGGQGKLFF; DNA: TGTGCCAGCAGCTTAGCCGGGGGACAGGGAAAACTGTTTTTT
D: NA; V: TRBV5-1; size: NA; J: TRBJ1-1; CDR3: CASSLEGSGRAFF; DNA: TGCGCCAGCAGCTTGGAAGGGTCGGGTCGAGCTTTCTTT
D: NA; V: TRBV27; size: NA; J: TRBJ2-1; CDR3: CASSGGNEQFF; DNA: TGTGCCAGCAGTGGCGGGAATGAGCAGTTCTTC
D: NA; V: TRBV29-1; size: NA; J: TRBJ1-5; CDR3: CSVRDNSNQPQHF; DNA: TGCAGCGTCCGGGACAATAGCAATCAGCCCCAGCATTTT
D: NA; V: TRBV29-1; size: once; J: TRBJ2-2; CDR3: CSVEPEGTGELFF; DNA: TGCAGCGTTGAGCCGGAGGGGACCGGGGAGCTGTTTTTT
D: NA; V: TRBV2; size: NA; J: TRBJ1-1; CDR3: CASQPQGTPNTEAFF; DNA: TGTGCCAGCCAACCCCAAGGGACACCTAACACTGAAGCTTTCTTT
D: NA; V: TRBV5-1; size: NA; J: TRBJ1-2; CDR3: CASSVGQTNYGYTF; DNA: TGCGCCAGCAGCGTCGGACAGACTAACTATGGCTACACCTTC
D: TRBD1; V: TRBV5-6; size: NA; J: TRBJ1-2; CDR3: CASSVDRGHGYTF; DNA: TGTGCCAGCAGCGTCGACAGGGGTCATGGCTACACCTTC
D: TRBD1; V: TRBV27; size: NA; J: TRBJ1-1; CDR3: CASSFRQGTEAFF; DNA: TGTGCCAGCAGTTTCCGACAGGGCACTGAAGCTTTCTTT
D: NA; V: TRBV28; size: NA; J: TRBJ2-5; CDR3: CASIKFETQYF; DNA: TGTGCCAGCATTAAATTCGAGACCCAGTACTTC